This entry lists 21 T cell receptor beta chains sequenced from one sample in a study of technical replicates of blood from a few donors. Assay used: immunoSEQ multiplex PCR; TCRdb lists only in-frame clones, some missing. The sample shows around 92,000 clones, approximately 94% of them seen only once. The source material was T cells isolated from PBMCs. The receptor set was obtained from a human donor in good health.

The gene calls are TRBV5-1 and TRBJ2-7; 9 positions agree with TRBD1. The length of the CDR3 is 14 residues. V lost 0 bases and J lost 4; bases outside the gene matches: 2. CDR1 is SGHRS and CDR2 is YFSETQ in the germline V gene. CDR3 amino acids: CASSLGDRVYEQYF. The CDR3 DNA sequence: TGCGCCAGCAGCTTGGGGGACAGGGTATACGAGCAGTACTTC.

The chain has TRBV27 and TRBJ2-2, with TRBD2 identical over 7 bases. Germline CDR1 and CDR2: MNHEY and SMNVEV (reference sequence). J lost 5 bases, V lost 8 bases, and 8 bases had no gene match. The CDR3 is 14 residues long. CDR3: CASSQRGGTGELFF. In DNA form, the CDR3 reads TGTGCCAGCTCGCAGCGGGGCGGAACCGGGGAGCTGTTTTTT.

This chain's CDR3 is CASSLRNTEAFF. CDR3 sequence (DNA): TGTGCCAGTAGTCTGCGGAACACTGAAGCTTTCTTT. This chain links TRBV19 with TRBJ1-1; D unclear. This CDR3 is 12 amino acids long. The V gene's germline CDR1 is LNHDA and CDR2 SQIVND (reference sequence). V dropped 5 bases and J dropped 1 base, with 5 bases sitting between them.

This clone has just one count. This sequence joins TRBV27 and TRBJ2-3; 8 bases fit TRBD2. The CDR3 consists of 15 residues. Germline CDR1 reads MNHEY; CDR2 reads SMNVEV (reference sequence). Germline trimming cut 3 bases from V and 6 bases from J; bases unmatched to any gene: 8. The CDR3 sequence: CASSFGTSVWDTQYF. The CDR3 nucleotides read TGTGCCAGCAGTTTTGGGACTAGTGTTTGGGATACGCAGTATTTT.

This chain joins TRBV11-3 and TRBJ1-1, with a tentative D call TRBD1 (5 bases). Trimming took off 3 bases at V and 3 bases at J, with 14 bases between the two ends. Germline assignment: CDR1 SGHNT and CDR2 YENEEA. This CDR3 comprises 15 residues. The CDR3 region has the DNA TGTGCCAGCAGCTTTGGAGGGGCGGTTTACACTGAAGCTTTCTTT. Its translation: CASSFGGAVYTEAFF.

The chain joins TRBV28 to TRBJ1-4, with 7 bases aligning to TRBD1. This CDR3 is 16 amino acids long. Germline trimming cut 5 bases from V and 9 bases from J; bases unmatched to any gene: 15. The V gene's germline CDR1 is MDHEN and CDR2 SYDVKM. This chain's CDR3 is CASSVAPGQLMKKLFF. The CDR3 nucleotides are TGTGCCAGCAGTGTTGCTCCGGGACAGCTAATGAAAAAACTGTTTTTT.

This chain links TRBV14 with TRBJ1-2, with D perhaps matching TRBD1 (5 bases). The CDR3 extends over 16 amino acids. CDR1 and CDR2 (germline): SGHDN, FVKESK. With 0 bases removed from V and 5 bases from J, the gap between germline ends came to 16 bases. CDR3 amino acids: CASSQDGVGLRYGYTF. The CDR3 nucleotides are TGTGCCAGCAGCCAAGATGGCGTGGGGCTCCGGTATGGCTACACCTTC.

The chain combines TRBV7-6 with TRBJ2-1, with 8 bases aligning to TRBD2. Germline CDR1 and CDR2: SGHVS and FNYEAQ. This CDR3 contains 19 residues. Trimming at V came to 5 bases and at J to 5 bases, leaving 20 bases not matched to a gene. CDR3 nucleotides: TGTGCCAGCAGCGCAGGCGAGACAGATGCGTTGACTAGCGACAATGAGCAGTTCTTC. Protein: CASSAGETDALTSDNEQFF.

V and J are TRBV28 and TRBJ2-7; TRBD2 agrees at 7 bases. After removal of 3 bases from V and 1 base from J, the junction contained 3 bases not matched to a gene. Germline assignment: CDR1 MDHEN and CDR2 SYDVKM. The CDR3 consists of 14 residues. This CDR3 is CASSLLADSYEQYF. The CDR3 DNA reads TGTGCCAGCAGTTTGCTAGCGGATTCCTACGAGCAGTACTTC.

The chain recombines TRBV28 with TRBJ2-3, with TRBD2 matching 10 bases. Trimming at V came to 11 bases and at J to 1 base, leaving 12 bases not matched to a gene. Looked up from germline, CDR1 is MDHEN and CDR2 is SYDVKM. The CDR3 totals 16 residues. CDR3 nucleotide sequence: TGTGCCTCCCGCCTAGCGGGAGCTCGGGGCACAGATACGCAGTATTTT. It is translated as CASRLAGARGTDTQYF. Full variable domain (remainder filled in from reference TRBV28 and TRBJ2-3): DVKVTQSSRYLVKRTGEKVFLECVQDMDHENMFWYRQDPGLGLRLIYFSYDVKMKEKGDIPEGYSVSREKKERFSLILESASTNQTSMYLCASRLAGARGTDTQYFGPGTRLTVL.

The chain couples TRBV4-1 to TRBJ2-7; 11 nucleotides match TRBD2. J gave up 6 bases and V 3 bases, and 4 bases lay outside the gene matches. Germline V gene data show CDR1 as MGHRA and CDR2 as YSYEKL. This CDR3 is 14 amino acids long. The CDR3 DNA sequence: TGCGCCAGCAGCCACAGACTAGCGGGACGCGAGCAGTACTTC. Translation gives CASSHRLAGREQYF.

There are a few counts of this clone. This chain connects TRBV4-1 to TRBJ1-1; TRBD1 aligns across 7 bases. The J segment lost 0 bases and the V segment lost 2 bases, leaving 3 bases of the junction unmatched. Germline V gene lookup returns CDR1 MGHRA and CDR2 YSYEKL. CDR3 length equals 15 residues. This CDR3 reads CASSQTGVMNTEAFF. The CDR3 DNA reads TGCGCCAGCAGCCAAACAGGGGTAATGAACACTGAAGCTTTCTTT.

V and J are TRBV19 and TRBJ2-1, with D possibly being TRBD1 (5 bases). Germline V gene data show CDR1 as LNHDA and CDR2 as SQIVND (reference sequence). The CDR3 is 16 amino acids. V was clipped by 2 bases and J by 3 bases, with 14 bases between them. The DNA for the CDR3 is TGTGCCAGTAGTATAAACGCAGGGAAGTACTACAATGAGCAGTTCTTC. Residues: CASSINAGKYYNEQFF.

The chain couples TRBV5-1 to TRBJ2-6; possible D gene TRBD1, 6 bases. Trimming removed 4 bases from V and 0 bases from J, with 17 bases in between. CDR1 SGHRS and CDR2 YFSETQ come from the germline V gene. CDR3 length: 18 residues. The CDR3 DNA is TGCGCCAGCAGCCGGGACACTGAGAGGGCCTCTGGGGCCAACGTCCTGACTTTC. As protein: CASSRDTERASGANVLTF. Full variable domain (outside the CDR3, taken from reference TRBV5-1 and TRBJ2-6): KAGVTQTPRYLIKTRGQQVTLSCSPISGHRSVSWYQQTPGQGLQFLFEYFSETQRNKGNFPGRFSGRQFSNSRSEMNVSTLELGDSALYLCASSRDTERASGANVLTFGAGSRLTVL.

The rearrangement uses TRBV6-6 and TRBJ2-7, with D maybe TRBD1 (6 bases). CDR1 and CDR2 (germline): MNHNY, SVGAGI (reference sequence). V lost 6 bases, J lost 2 bases, and 14 bases lay in between. The CDR3 length is 14 residues. The CDR3 DNA is TGTGCCAGCAGCCACAGGGTTCTAACCTACGAGCAGTACTTC. Translated, it gives CASSHRVLTYEQYF.

The chain is built from TRBV5-1 and TRBJ1-1; D perhaps matches TRBD1 (5 bases). Deletions cut 2 bases from V and 2 bases from J, with 13 bases between. CDR1 and CDR2 from the germline V gene are SGHRS and YFSETQ. The CDR3 runs 15 residues. As DNA, the CDR3 is TGCGCCAGCAGCTTAGAGGACACCTTCAACACTGAAGCTTTCTTT. It codes for CASSLEDTFNTEAFF.

V and J are TRBV19 and TRBJ2-2, with D possibly matching TRBD2 (6 bases). Germline values: CDR1 LNHDA, CDR2 SQIVND (reference sequence). Trimming took 9 bases from V and 2 from J, leaving 16 bases between them. CDR3 length: 15 amino acids. CDR3 DNA sequence: TGTGCCAGCACCCTCGGAGGGCTTAACACCGGGGAGCTGTTTTTT. This encodes CASTLGGLNTGELFF.

The chain is built from TRBV7-2 and TRBJ1-4; 7 bases align to TRBD1. The junction had 10 bases not matched to a gene; V was cut back by 7 bases and J by 5 bases. The length of the CDR3 is 15 residues. Germline V CDR1 and CDR2: SGHTA, FQGNSA. In DNA, the CDR3 is TGTGCCAGCAAAAAAAACAGGGGCCTCAATGAAAAACTGTTTTTT. Its protein product is CASKKNRGLNEKLFF.

The chain recombines TRBV11-2 with TRBJ1-3; a weak D match, TRBD1 (6 bases). Per the germline V gene, CDR1 is SGHAT and CDR2 is FQNNGV. The CDR3 is made up of 17 amino acids. The germline V and J ends were trimmed by 5 bases and 0 bases, with 17 bases remaining between them. As DNA, the CDR3 is TGTGCCAGCAGCCCGAGACAGGTACCCACCTCTGGAAACACCATATATTTT. Translation gives CASSPRQVPTSGNTIYF.

The chain employs TRBV19 and TRBJ1-5; D is ambiguous. From germline, CDR1 is LNHDA and CDR2 SQIVND (reference sequence). The CDR3 has 14 residues. V dropped 5 bases and J dropped 9 bases, with 17 bases sitting between them. As DNA, the CDR3 is TGTGCCAGTAGTTTGGTGACTGGGAGGATGCCCCAGCATTTT. As protein: CASSLVTGRMPQHF.

The chain links TRBV2 to TRBJ1-1; 7 bases fit TRBD1. From germline, CDR1 is SNHLY and CDR2 FYNNEI. Trimming at V came to 0 bases and at J to 9 bases, leaving 4 bases not matched to a gene. The CDR3 has 13 residues. The CDR3 region is CASSEASDRQAFF. The CDR3 DNA is TGTGCCAGCAGTGAAGCCTCGGACAGGCAAGCTTTCTTT.